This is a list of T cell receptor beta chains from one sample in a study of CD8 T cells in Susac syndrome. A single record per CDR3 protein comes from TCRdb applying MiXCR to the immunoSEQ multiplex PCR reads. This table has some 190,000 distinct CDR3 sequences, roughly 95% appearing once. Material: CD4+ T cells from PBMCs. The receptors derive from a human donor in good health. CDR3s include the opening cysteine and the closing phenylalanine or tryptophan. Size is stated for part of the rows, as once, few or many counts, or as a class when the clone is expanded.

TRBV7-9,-,CASRDRDQETQYF
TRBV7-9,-,CASSFPGQGSHEQYF
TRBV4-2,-,CASSQDIIREGLTGELFF
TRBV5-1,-,CASSETLQQETQYF
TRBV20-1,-,CSASARRDEQFF
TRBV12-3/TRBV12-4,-,CASSLVWVERRDTEAFF
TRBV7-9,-,CASSLGIRDPETQYF
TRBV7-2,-,CASSSTAIIYGYTF
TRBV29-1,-,CSGLGPETGETQYF
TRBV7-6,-,CASSLRVIGTDTQYF
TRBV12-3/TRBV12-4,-,CGCVSSGANVLTF
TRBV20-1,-,CSAPRRDNTDTQYF
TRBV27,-,CASSGQPYEQYF
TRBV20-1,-,CSAETGRSYNEQFF
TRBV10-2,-,CASSDEAWISEKLFF
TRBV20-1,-,CSAGPEGNQPQHF
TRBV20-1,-,CSAPQVGTEAFF
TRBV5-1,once,CASSLVRGEELFF
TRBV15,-,CATRSGTADNEKLFF
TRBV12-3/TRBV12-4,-,CASSVTGGVYEKLFF